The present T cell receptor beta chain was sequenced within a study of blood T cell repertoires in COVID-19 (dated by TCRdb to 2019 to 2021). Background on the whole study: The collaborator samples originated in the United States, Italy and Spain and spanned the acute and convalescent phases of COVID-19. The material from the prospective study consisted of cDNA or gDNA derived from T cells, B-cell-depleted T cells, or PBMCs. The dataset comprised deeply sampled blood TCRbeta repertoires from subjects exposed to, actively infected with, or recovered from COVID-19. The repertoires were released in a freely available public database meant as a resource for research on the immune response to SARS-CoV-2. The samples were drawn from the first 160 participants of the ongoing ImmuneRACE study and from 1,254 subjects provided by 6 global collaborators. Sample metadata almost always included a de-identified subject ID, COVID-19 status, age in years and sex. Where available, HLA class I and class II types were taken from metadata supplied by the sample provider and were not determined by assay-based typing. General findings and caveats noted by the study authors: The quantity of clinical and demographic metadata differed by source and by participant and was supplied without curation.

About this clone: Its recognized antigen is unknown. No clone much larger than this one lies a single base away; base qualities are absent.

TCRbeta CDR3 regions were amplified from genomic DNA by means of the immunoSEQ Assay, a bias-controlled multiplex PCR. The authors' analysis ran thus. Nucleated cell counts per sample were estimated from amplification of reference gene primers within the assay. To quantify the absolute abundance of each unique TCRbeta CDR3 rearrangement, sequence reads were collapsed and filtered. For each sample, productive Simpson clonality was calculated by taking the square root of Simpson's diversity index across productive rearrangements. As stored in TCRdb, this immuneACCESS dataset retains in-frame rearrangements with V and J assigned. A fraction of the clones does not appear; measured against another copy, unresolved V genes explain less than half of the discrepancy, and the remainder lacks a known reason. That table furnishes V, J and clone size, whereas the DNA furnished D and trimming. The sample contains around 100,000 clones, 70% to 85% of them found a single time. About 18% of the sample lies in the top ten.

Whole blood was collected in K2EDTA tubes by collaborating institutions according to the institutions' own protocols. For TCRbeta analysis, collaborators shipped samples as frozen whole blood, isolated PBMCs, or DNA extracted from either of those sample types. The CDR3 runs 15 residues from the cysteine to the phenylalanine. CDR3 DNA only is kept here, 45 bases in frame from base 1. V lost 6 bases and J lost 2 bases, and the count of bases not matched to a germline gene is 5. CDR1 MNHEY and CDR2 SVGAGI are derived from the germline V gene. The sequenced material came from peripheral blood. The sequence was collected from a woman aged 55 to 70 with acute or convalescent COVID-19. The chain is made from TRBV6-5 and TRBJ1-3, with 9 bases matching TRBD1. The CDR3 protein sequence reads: CASSQTGGTGNTIYF. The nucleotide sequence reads TGTGCCAGCAGCCAGACAGGGGGAACTGGAAACACCATATATTTT.